Listed below are T cell receptor beta chains from one sample, sequenced in a study of blood T cell repertoires in COVID-19. TCRdb's table, derived via immunoSEQ multiplex PCR, lists solely in-frame clones and lacks some. The sample shows some 200,000 clones, approximately 86% of them seen only once. Sequenced: PBMCs or T cells enriched from blood (not recorded which). The receptor set was obtained from a man in his late teens or twenties with acute COVID-19. Each CDR3 is given with its conserved first and last residue. The D gene is left open where the match is weak. The size of a clone is reported for some rows only, either as once, few or many, or as a class for expanded clones.

v_gene: TRBV7-2; j_gene: TRBJ2-3; abundance: NA; d_gene: TRBD2; CDR3aa: CASSLTSGSKNTQYF; CDR3nt: TGTGCCAGCAGCTTAACTAGCGGGAGTAAAAATACGCAGTATTTT
v_gene: TRBV7-2; j_gene: TRBJ1-5; abundance: NA; d_gene: NA; CDR3aa: CASSLDYRDQPQHF; CDR3nt: TGTGCCAGCAGCTTAGATTACCGAGATCAGCCCCAGCATTTT
v_gene: TRBV21-1; j_gene: TRBJ1-1; abundance: NA; d_gene: NA; CDR3aa: CASSLGGTNTEAFF; CDR3nt: TGTGCCAGCAGCTTGGGGGGGACGAACACTGAAGCTTTCTTT
v_gene: TRBV29-1; j_gene: TRBJ2-7; abundance: NA; d_gene: NA; CDR3aa: CSVEVSSYEQYF; CDR3nt: TGCAGCGTTGAAGTCAGCTCCTACGAGCAGTACTTC
v_gene: TRBV27; j_gene: TRBJ1-2; abundance: NA; d_gene: NA; CDR3aa: CASSSGGLYGYTF; CDR3nt: TGTGCCAGCAGCTCCGGCGGCCTCTATGGCTACACCTTC
v_gene: TRBV3-1/TRBV3-2; j_gene: TRBJ2-7; abundance: NA; d_gene: TRBD1; CDR3aa: CASSRGQGAYEQYF; CDR3nt: TGTGCCAGCAGCCGGGGACAGGGGGCCTACGAGCAGTACTTC
v_gene: TRBV14; j_gene: TRBJ2-1; abundance: few; d_gene: TRBD2; CDR3aa: CASSRGTYGLGQYNEQFF; CDR3nt: TGTGCCAGCAGCCGTGGAACATACGGACTAGGCCAATACAATGAGCAGTTCTTC
v_gene: TRBV7-8; j_gene: TRBJ1-1; abundance: NA; d_gene: NA; CDR3aa: CASSFGQHTEAFF; CDR3nt: TGTGCCAGCAGCTTTGGGCAGCACACTGAAGCTTTCTTT
v_gene: TRBV28; j_gene: TRBJ1-2; abundance: NA; d_gene: NA; CDR3aa: CASTTTLNGYTF; CDR3nt: TGTGCCAGCACCACGACACTTAATGGCTACACCTTC
v_gene: TRBV28; j_gene: TRBJ1-5; abundance: NA; d_gene: TRBD1; CDR3aa: CASSLRQGWNQPQHF; CDR3nt: TGTGCCAGCAGTTTGAGACAGGGGTGGAATCAGCCCCAGCATTTT